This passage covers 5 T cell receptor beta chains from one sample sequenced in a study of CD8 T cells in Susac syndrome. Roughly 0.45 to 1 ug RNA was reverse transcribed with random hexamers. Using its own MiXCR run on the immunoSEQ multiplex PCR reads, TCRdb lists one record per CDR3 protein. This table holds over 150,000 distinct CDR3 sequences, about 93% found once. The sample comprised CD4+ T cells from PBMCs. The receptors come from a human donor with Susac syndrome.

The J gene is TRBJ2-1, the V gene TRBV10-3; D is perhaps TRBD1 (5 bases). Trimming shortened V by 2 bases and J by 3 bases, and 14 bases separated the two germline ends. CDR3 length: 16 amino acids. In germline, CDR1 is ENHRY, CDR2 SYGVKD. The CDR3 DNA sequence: TGTGCCATCAGTGAGGGCCCGACAGAATTCTACAATGAGCAGTTCTTC. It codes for CAISEGPTEFYNEQFF.

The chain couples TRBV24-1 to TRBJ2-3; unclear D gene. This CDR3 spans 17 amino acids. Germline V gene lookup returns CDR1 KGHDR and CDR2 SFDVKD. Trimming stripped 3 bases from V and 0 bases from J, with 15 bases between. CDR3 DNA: TGTGCCACCAGTGATCTATACCCGATGGGGAGCACAGATACGCAGTATTTT. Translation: CATSDLYPMGSTDTQYF.

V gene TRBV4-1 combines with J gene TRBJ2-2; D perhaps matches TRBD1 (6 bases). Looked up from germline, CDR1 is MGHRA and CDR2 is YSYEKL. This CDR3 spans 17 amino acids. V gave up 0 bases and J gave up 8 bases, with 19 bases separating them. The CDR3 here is CASSQDTRDRLKGELFF. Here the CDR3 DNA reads TGCGCCAGCAGCCAAGACACGAGAGACAGGTTGAAAGGGGAGCTGTTTTTT.

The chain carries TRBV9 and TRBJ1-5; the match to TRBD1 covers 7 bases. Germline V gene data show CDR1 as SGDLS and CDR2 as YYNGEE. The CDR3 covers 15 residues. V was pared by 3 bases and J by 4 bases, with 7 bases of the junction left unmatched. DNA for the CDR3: TGTGCCAGCAGCGAAACAGGGGTGGCAAATCAGCCCCAGCATTTT. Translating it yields CASSETGVANQPQHF.

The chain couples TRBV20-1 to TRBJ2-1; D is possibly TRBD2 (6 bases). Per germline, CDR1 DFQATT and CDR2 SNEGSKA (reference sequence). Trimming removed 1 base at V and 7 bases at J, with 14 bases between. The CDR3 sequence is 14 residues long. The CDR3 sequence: CSARGGDSTNEQFF. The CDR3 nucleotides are TGCAGTGCTAGAGGCGGGGACTCAACGAATGAGCAGTTCTTC.